By its share, the clone carrying this TCR beta chain is medium-sized. The sample originates from a study of OX40 agonist ivuxolimab in advanced cancers. Study overall: Patients undergoing dose escalation presented with hepatocellular carcinoma, melanoma, renal cell or head and neck cancer.

TCRdb's table, derived via immunoSEQ multiplex PCR, lists solely in-frame clones and lacks some. The sample shows about 78,000 clones, roughly 84% of them seen only once. The specimen comprised CD4+ or CD8+ T cells sorted from blood, sampled in a trial of the OX40 agonist ivuxolimab. This TCR derives from an adult with an advanced solid tumor such as melanoma, head and neck, liver or kidney cancer.

CDR3 amino acids: CASSLAENEKLFF. For the CDR3, the DNA is TGTGCCAGCAGCTTAGCGGAGAATGAAAAACTGTTTTTT. The V gene is TRBV7-9, the J gene TRBJ1-4; D uncertain. V was cut by 0 bases and J by 5 bases, with 4 bases left in between. There are 13 residues in the CDR3. CDR1 and CDR2 (germline): SEHNR, FQNEAQ (reference sequence).